These 19 T cell receptor beta chains were all obtained from the same sample, sequenced in a study of STAT5B mutations in CD4+ large granular lymphocyte leukemia (dated by TCRdb to about 2022). Libraries were prepared through the immunoSEQ multiplex PCR assay. Held by TCRdb, this immuneACCESS table contains in-frame sequences only and omits some clones. Under half of the omission traces to an unresolved V gene where checked; the cause of the rest is unknown. For this sample there are more than 30,000 clones; 69% appear just once. The leading ten clones occupy less than 3% of the sample. The sequenced sample was CD4+ T cells from blood buffy coats. Every receptor here comes from a human donor in good health.

This clone came up a few times. The chain is built from TRBV7-9 and TRBJ2-3, with 7 bases fitting TRBD1. The CDR3 contains 16 residues. CDR1 SEHNR and CDR2 FQNEAQ come from the germline V gene (reference sequence). Unmatched junction bases numbered 5, after V lost 2 bases and J lost 0 bases. The chain's CDR3 is CASSLTRQGSTDTQYF. CDR3 nucleotides: TGTGCCAGCAGCTTAACTCGACAGGGTAGCACAGATACGCAGTATTTT.

In its sample, this clone was seen a few times. The V call is TRBV28, the J call TRBJ2-3; TRBD2 matches at 7 bases. The CDR3 contains 14 residues. From germline, CDR1 is MDHEN and CDR2 SYDVKM. V was clipped by 6 bases and J by 7 bases; unmatched bases: 10. Written as DNA, the CDR3 is TGTGCCAGCAGCTTGACTAGCCTTACGAATACGCAGTATTTT. It codes for CASSLTSLTNTQYF.

The V and J genes are TRBV23-1 and TRBJ2-3; 9 bases agree with TRBD1. TRBV23-1 is annotated as an ORF whose role is uncertain. V was pared by 6 bases and J by 5 bases, with 12 bases of the junction left unmatched. This CDR3 is built from 16 residues. CDR3 in DNA: TGCGCCAGCAGGGTTGAGGGGGACAGGGAGGGAGATACGCAGTATTTT. Its protein is CASRVEGDREGDTQYF.

The rearrangement uses TRBV23-1 and TRBJ1-2; 10 nucleotides match TRBD1. Being an ORF, TRBV23-1 has a function that is uncertain. V was pared by 9 bases and J by 5 bases, with 6 bases of the junction left unmatched. This CDR3 is 13 amino acids long. The CDR3 spells CARDRGRGYGYTF. The CDR3 DNA sequence: TGCGCCAGGGACAGGGGGAGAGGGTATGGCTACACCTTC.

The rearrangement joins TRBV4-3 to TRBJ2-7, with D possibly matching TRBD1 (6 bases). This CDR3 region has 16 residues. CDR1 is LGHNA, CDR2 YSLEER, per germline. V lost 1 base and J 5 bases, leaving 18 bases between the germline ends. CDR3 region: CASSQAPAGVHDEQYF. The DNA of the CDR3 is TGCGCCAGCAGCCAAGCGCCAGCAGGGGTCCACGACGAGCAGTACTTC.

This rearrangement joins TRBV7-6 to TRBJ1-3; the D gene is possibly TRBD1 (5 bases). CDR3 length: 21 amino acids. Trimming pared 0 bases from V and 0 bases from J, leaving 24 bases between. From germline, CDR1 is SGHVS and CDR2 FNYEAQ. The CDR3, as DNA: TGTGCCAGCAGCTTAGCCAGACTAACGGGCAGGGAGGGGTTCTCTGGAAACACCATATATTTT. This encodes CASSLARLTGREGFSGNTIYF.

The CDR3 region is CAWAGRSNTGELFF. CDR3 coding DNA: TGTGCCTGGGCTGGGCGGTCGAACACCGGGGAGCTGTTTTTT. The chain joins TRBV30 to TRBJ2-2; D ambiguous. The ends were cut back, 5 bases at V and 0 bases at J, with 10 bases in the middle. CDR3 size: 14 residues. Germline V lookup: CDR1 GTSNPN, CDR2 SVGIG (reference sequence).

The CDR3 bases are TGTGCCAGCAGCCCAGGCGGGGGGCCTGGGACCGGGGAGCTGTTTTTT. Residues: CASSPGGGPGTGELFF. The rearrangement links TRBV11-3 to TRBJ2-2; 8 positions agree with TRBD2. Germline CDR1 reads SGHNT; CDR2 reads YENEEA. The junction had 10 bases not matched to a gene; V was cut back by 5 bases and J by 5 bases. This CDR3 has 16 amino acids.

This chain connects TRBV7-8 to TRBJ2-5; perhaps TRBD1 as D (6 bases). Trimming stripped 5 bases from V and 5 bases from J, with 15 bases between. CDR3 length: 14 amino acids. CDR1 is SGHVS and CDR2 is FQNEAQ in the germline V gene. This CDR3 reads CASSPNRVGETQYF. DNA of the CDR3: TGTGCCAGCAGCCCTAACAGGGTAGGGGAGACCCAGTACTTC.

About this clone itself: Germline is not matched at one junction end, which may reflect a read error. The chain joins TRBV29-1 to TRBJ2-5, with 12 bases aligning to TRBD1. Germline V lookup: CDR1 SQVTM, CDR2 ANQGSEA. There are 15 residues in the CDR3. The CDR3 region is CSAEHRDRGLKTQYF. The CDR3 DNA reads as TGCAGCGCTGAACACCGGGACAGGGGGCTGAAGACCCAGTACTTC.

The chain uses TRBV30 and TRBJ2-5; D ambiguous. The CDR3 runs 12 residues. Trimming removed 8 bases from V and 5 bases from J, with 15 bases in between. Germline V gene lookup returns CDR1 GTSNPN and CDR2 SVGIG (reference sequence). Here the CDR3 reads CALRRARETQYF. The CDR3 nucleotides read TGTGCCCTCCGTCGGGCGCGGGAGACCCAGTACTTC.

The chain is built from TRBV10-2 and TRBJ1-1; TRBD1 matches at 7 bases. J gave up 0 bases and V 6 bases, and 7 bases lay outside the gene matches. The CDR3 is 15 residues long. Per germline, CDR1 WSHSY and CDR2 SAAADI. The CDR3 sequence is CASRSAGGMNTEAFF. CDR3 nucleotide sequence: TGCGCCAGCAGAAGTGCAGGGGGTATGAACACTGAAGCTTTCTTT.

This sequence joins TRBV2 and TRBJ1-1; D is uncertain. Germline V gene sequence: CDR1 SNHLY, CDR2 FYNNEI. This CDR3 is 12 amino acids long. Trimming shortened V by 8 bases and J by 0 bases, and 7 bases separated the two germline ends. Here the CDR3 DNA reads TGTGCCAGCTCGGACCTGAACACTGAAGCTTTCTTT. This encodes CASSDLNTEAFF.

The chain uses TRBV6-1 and TRBJ1-1; TRBD1 matches at 9 bases. CDR3 length equals 16 residues. Germline CDR1 is MNHNS and CDR2 is SASEGT. Unmatched junction bases numbered 6, after V lost 4 bases and J lost 0 bases. CDR3 nucleotides: TGTGCCAGCAGTGTCGGACAGGGGCTAATGAACACTGAAGCTTTCTTT. Amino acid sequence: CASSVGQGLMNTEAFF.

This chain uses TRBV6-5 with TRBJ1-2, with D perhaps matching TRBD1 (5 bases). The CDR3 consists of 15 residues. In germline, CDR1 is MNHEY, CDR2 SVGAGI. Trimming removed 0 bases at V and 4 bases at J, with 12 bases between. This CDR3 reads CASSYSSVRAYGYTF. Here the CDR3 DNA reads TGTGCCAGCAGTTACTCGTCTGTCAGGGCCTATGGCTACACCTTC.

This rearrangement joins TRBV5-4 to TRBJ2-1, with TRBD2 matching over 14 bases. The CDR3 length is 15 residues. Germline CDR1 SGHNT, CDR2 YYREEE (reference sequence). V trimming: 4 bases; J trimming: 6 bases; junction bases outside the gene matches: 3. For the CDR3, the DNA is TGTGCCAGCAGCCCGACTAGCGGGGGGGGCAATGAGCAGTTCTTC. It yields the protein CASSPTSGGGNEQFF.

The V call is TRBV6-6, the J call TRBJ2-7; TRBD1 agrees at 8 bases. With V trimmed by 5 bases and J by 5 bases, 2 bases remained unmatched. This CDR3 is 12 amino acids long. CDR1 MNHNY and CDR2 SVGAGI come from the germline V gene (reference sequence). The CDR3 sequence is CASSGTGHEQYF. The CDR3 DNA sequence: TGTGCCAGCAGTGGGACAGGTCACGAGCAGTACTTC.

V and J are TRBV7-9 and TRBJ2-3; D call uncertain. The germline gives CDR1 SEHNR, CDR2 FQNEAQ (reference sequence). The CDR3 is made up of 13 amino acids. The V end lost 6 bases, the J end lost 4 bases, and 11 bases lay between the germline ends. The DNA for the CDR3 is TGTGCCAGCAGGGACCGCAACGCAGATACGCAGTATTTT. Translating it yields CASRDRNADTQYF.

The chain has TRBV7-9 and TRBJ1-5; D is uncertain. This CDR3 is built from 12 residues. The germline V gene has CDR1 SEHNR and CDR2 FQNEAQ (reference sequence). V lost 8 bases to trimming and J lost 1 base, with 6 bases between them. For the CDR3, the DNA is TGTGCCAGCGGGCGGAGCAATCAGCCCCAGCATTTT. Protein product: CASGRSNQPQHF.